A selection of T cell receptor beta chains follows, all from one sample in a study of shared T cell receptors in the human thymus. The repertoire was sequenced with immunoSEQ multiplex PCR; TCRdb's copy has only in-frame clones and lacks some. The sample yields 630,000 or so clones, approximately 87% seen once. These data were likewise used in another study, on human thymus T cells.

The sequencing sample was made of thymocytes. These receptors were collected from a boy less than two years old with a congenital heart defect. The CDR3 runs from the conserved cysteine through the conserved F or W. Fields, in order: clone size, V gene, J gene, D gene, CDR3 protein, CDR3 DNA. D genes are given only for firm matches. Only part of the rows carry a size: once, few, many, or a class if the clone is expanded.

abundance: few
v_gene: TRBV4-3
j_gene: TRBJ2-7
d_gene: -
CDR3aa: CASSQDGEGGANEQYF
CDR3nt: TGCGCCAGCAGCCAAGATGGGGAGGGGGGGGCGAACGAGCAGTACTTC

abundance: -
v_gene: TRBV4-1
j_gene: TRBJ1-1
d_gene: -
CDR3aa: CASSQVGADRWTGAFF
CDR3nt: TGCGCCAGCAGCCAAGTTGGGGCAGATCGCTGGACGGGAGCTTTCTTT

abundance: -
v_gene: TRBV27
j_gene: TRBJ2-7
d_gene: TRBD1
CDR3aa: CASSSARDRTGEQYF
CDR3nt: TGTGCCAGCAGTTCAGCCCGGGACAGGACGGGGGAGCAGTACTTC

abundance: -
v_gene: TRBV4-3
j_gene: TRBJ2-7
d_gene: -
CDR3aa: CASSQAAGPSSYEQYF
CDR3nt: TGCGCCAGCAGCCAAGCAGCAGGCCCAAGCTCCTACGAGCAGTACTTC

abundance: -
v_gene: TRBV28
j_gene: TRBJ2-1
d_gene: TRBD2
CDR3aa: CASSFWTGGTSGTGEQFF
CDR3nt: TGTGCCAGCAGTTTTTGGACAGGGGGGACTAGCGGGACGGGTGAGCAGTTCTTC

abundance: few
v_gene: TRBV6-1
j_gene: TRBJ1-2
d_gene: -
CDR3aa: CASSEGHLYGYTF
CDR3nt: TGTGCCAGCAGTGAGGGACACCTCTATGGCTACACCTTC

abundance: -
v_gene: TRBV27
j_gene: TRBJ1-5
d_gene: -
CDR3aa: CASGKYSNQPQHF
CDR3nt: TGTGCCAGCGGCAAATATAGCAATCAGCCCCAGCATTTT

abundance: -
v_gene: TRBV7-9
j_gene: TRBJ1-6
d_gene: -
CDR3aa: CASSLRGNSPLHF
CDR3nt: TGTGCCAGCAGCTTAAGGGGTAACTCACCCCTCCACTTT

abundance: -
v_gene: TRBV7-3
j_gene: TRBJ1-1
d_gene: TRBD1
CDR3aa: CASSYTTGKVGDTEAFF
CDR3nt: TGTGCCAGCAGCTACACGACAGGGAAAGTGGGGGACACTGAAGCTTTCTTT

abundance: -
v_gene: TRBV4-2
j_gene: TRBJ1-6
d_gene: TRBD1
CDR3aa: CASSQVRGDRDSSPLHF
CDR3nt: TGTGCCAGCAGCCAAGTAAGGGGGGACAGGGACAGTTCACCCCTCCACTTT

abundance: -
v_gene: TRBV4-3
j_gene: TRBJ2-7
d_gene: TRBD1
CDR3aa: CASSQGQGAYEQYF
CDR3nt: TGCGCCAGCAGCCAGGGGCAGGGGGCTTACGAGCAGTACTTC

abundance: few
v_gene: TRBV27
j_gene: TRBJ1-4
d_gene: -
CDR3aa: CASSVRTNEKLFF
CDR3nt: TGTGCCAGTTCAGTTCGAACTAATGAAAAACTGTTTTTT

abundance: -
v_gene: TRBV5-4
j_gene: TRBJ2-2
d_gene: TRBD2
CDR3aa: CASSLVLAGDGELFF
CDR3nt: TGTGCCAGCAGCTTGGTTCTAGCGGGAGACGGGGAGCTGTTTTTT

abundance: -
v_gene: TRBV20-1
j_gene: TRBJ1-1
d_gene: -
CDR3aa: CLLERRSEAFF
CDR3nt: TGCCTACTAGAGCGCAGGTCGGAAGCTTTCTTT

abundance: -
v_gene: TRBV30
j_gene: TRBJ1-4
d_gene: -
CDR3aa: CAWNLERVGGIGAEKLFF
CDR3nt: TGTGCCTGGAACCTTGAACGGGTGGGAGGGATCGGGGCTGAAAAACTGTTTTTT

abundance: -
v_gene: TRBV4-3
j_gene: TRBJ2-1
d_gene: TRBD2
CDR3aa: CASSQEVRLAGGNEQFF
CDR3nt: TGCGCCAGCAGCCAAGAGGTGAGGCTAGCGGGAGGCAATGAGCAGTTCTTC

abundance: -
v_gene: TRBV6-6
j_gene: TRBJ2-2
d_gene: TRBD2
CDR3aa: CASSYPGTSEIELFF
CDR3nt: TGTGCCAGCAGTTACCCCGGGACTAGCGAGATAGAGCTGTTTTTT

abundance: -
v_gene: TRBV2
j_gene: TRBJ1-2
d_gene: TRBD1
CDR3aa: CASEGQGNYGYTF
CDR3nt: TGTGCCAGCGAGGGACAGGGCAACTATGGCTACACCTTC

abundance: -
v_gene: TRBV23-1
j_gene: TRBJ2-7
d_gene: TRBD1
CDR3aa: CASIGSVTGSYEQYF
CDR3nt: TGCGCCAGCATTGGTTCGGTGACAGGGTCCTACGAGCAGTACTTC

abundance: -
v_gene: TRBV19
j_gene: TRBJ1-4
d_gene: -
CDR3aa: CASNAAGFDEKLFF
CDR3nt: TGTGCCAGTAACGCGGCAGGGTTTGATGAAAAACTGTTTTTT

abundance: -
v_gene: TRBV9
j_gene: TRBJ2-1
d_gene: -
CDR3aa: CASSVVAGASPISPTYNEQFF
CDR3nt: TGTGCCAGCAGCGTAGTGGCGGGGGCTAGTCCTATTAGTCCTACCTACAATGAGCAGTTCTTC

abundance: -
v_gene: TRBV6-5
j_gene: TRBJ1-5
d_gene: -
CDR3aa: CASSSRGAVGGPQHF
CDR3nt: TGTGCCAGCAGTTCCCGGGGGGCTGTAGGAGGTCCCCAGCATTTT

abundance: -
v_gene: TRBV10-3
j_gene: TRBJ2-7
d_gene: -
CDR3aa: CAISDVGRDYEQYF
CDR3nt: TGTGCCATCAGTGATGTCGGCAGGGACTACGAGCAGTACTTC

abundance: -
v_gene: TRBV2
j_gene: TRBJ1-4
d_gene: TRBD1
CDR3aa: CASSERGRAPNEKLFF
CDR3nt: TGTGCCAGCAGTGAGAGGGGGCGGGCCCCTAATGAAAAACTGTTTTTT

abundance: -
v_gene: TRBV5-1
j_gene: TRBJ2-7
d_gene: TRBD2
CDR3aa: CASSLGGGGRIYEQYF
CDR3nt: TGCGCCAGCAGCTTGGGGGGAGGCGGGAGAATATACGAGCAGTACTTC